This T cell receptor (beta chain) was captured by sequencing in a study of T cell clonality in common variable immunodeficiency. This clone was recorded at least ten times. Its antigen remains unidentified. Read data end 3 residues before the CDR3 end; the end is taken from the germline J gene. V was clipped by 3 bases and J by 9 bases, with 24 bases between them. The CDR3 is 17 residues long. Study conclusions and caveats: What drives increased CVID clonality needs T cell subpopulation sequencing. Shared TCRbeta clones were fewer between CVID subjects than controls. Links between repertoire features and CVID complications were heterogeneity-limited.

TCRdb keeps only in-frame clones here, not all; method: immunoSEQ multiplex PCR. This sample comprises around 50,000 clones, none seen once only. The sequence was collected from a person between 18 and 75 years old in good health. Sequenced input: peripheral blood mononuclear cells. The V and J genes are TRBV12-3 or TRBV12-4 and TRBJ1-5; D is possibly TRBD1 (6 bases). CDR3 loop: CASSFTQGTPNDLPQHF. CDR3 DNA (partial): TGTGCCAGCAGTTTTACCCAAGGGACACCCAACGACCTGCCC.